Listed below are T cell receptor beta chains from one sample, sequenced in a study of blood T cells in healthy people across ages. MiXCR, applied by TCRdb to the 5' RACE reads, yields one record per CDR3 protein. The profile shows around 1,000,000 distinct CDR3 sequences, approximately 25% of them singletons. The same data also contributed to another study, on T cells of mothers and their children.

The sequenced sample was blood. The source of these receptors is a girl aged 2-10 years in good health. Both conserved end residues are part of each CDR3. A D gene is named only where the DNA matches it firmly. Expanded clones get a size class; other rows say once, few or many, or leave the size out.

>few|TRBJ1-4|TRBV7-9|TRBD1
CASSLVTGGDEKLFF
TGTGCCAGCAGCTTAGTAACAGGGGGCGATGAAAAACTGTTTTTT
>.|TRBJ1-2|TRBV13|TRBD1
CASSFLTGNYTF
TGTGCCAGCAGCTTCCTGACAGGGAACTACACCTTC
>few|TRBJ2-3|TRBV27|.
CASSTRPPDTQYF
TGTGCCAGCAGTACGAGACCCCCAGATACGCAGTATTTT
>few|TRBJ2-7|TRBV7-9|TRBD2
CASSLGGWGLAGGDYEQYF
TGTGCCAGCAGCTTAGGAGGTTGGGGCCTAGCGGGGGGTGACTACGAGCAGTACTTC
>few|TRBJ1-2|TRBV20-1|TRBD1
CSARRDRDNYGYTF
TGCAGTGCTAGACGGGACAGGGACAACTATGGCTACACCTTC
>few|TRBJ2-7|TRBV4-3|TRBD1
CASSQEWGTGDNEQYF
TGCGCCAGCAGCCAAGAGTGGGGGACAGGGGATAACGAGCAGTACTTC
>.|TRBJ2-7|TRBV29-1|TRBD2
CSVVFASSGTSYEQYF
TGCAGCGTTGTTTTCGCCTCTAGCGGGACCTCTTACGAGCAGTACTTC
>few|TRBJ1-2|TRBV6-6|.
CASSYSRDTLGGYTF
TGTGCCAGCAGTTACTCGAGAGATACCCTTGGAGGCTACACCTTC
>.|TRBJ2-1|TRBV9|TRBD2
CASSEGLEAYNEQFF
TGTGCCAGCAGTGAGGGACTAGAGGCTTACAATGAGCAGTTCTTC
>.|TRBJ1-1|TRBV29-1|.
CSVVSETVNTEAFF
TGCAGCGTTGTGTCTGAGACAGTAAACACTGAAGCTTTCTTT
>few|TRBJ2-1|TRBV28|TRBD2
CASGGLASPHNEQFF
TGTGCCAGCGGGGGACTAGCCTCACCCCACAATGAGCAGTTCTTC
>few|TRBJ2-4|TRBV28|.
CASSLLTDYLNGNIQYF
TGTGCCAGCAGTTTACTTACGGACTACCTGAATGGGAACATTCAGTACTTC
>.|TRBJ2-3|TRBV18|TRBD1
CASSERTGTEYTQYF
TGTGCCAGCTCCGAACGTACCGGGACAGAGTATACGCAGTATTTT
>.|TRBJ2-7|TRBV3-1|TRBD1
CASSQRRGQDEQYF
TGTGCCAGCAGCCAACGCAGGGGGCAGGACGAGCAGTACTTC
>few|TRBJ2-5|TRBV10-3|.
CAIRPSTVGETQYF
TGTGCCATCAGACCCTCTACAGTAGGAGAGACCCAGTACTTC
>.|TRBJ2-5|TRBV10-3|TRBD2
CAIGRPGTSGEETQYF
TGTGCCATCGGCCGGCCCGGGACTAGCGGGGAAGAGACCCAGTACTTC
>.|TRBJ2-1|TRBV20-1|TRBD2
CSARASGVIHEQFF
TGCAGTGCTAGGGCTAGCGGGGTTATCCATGAGCAGTTCTTC
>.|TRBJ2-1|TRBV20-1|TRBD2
CSASWLAGGLVNEQFF
TGCAGTGCTAGTTGGCTAGCGGGAGGATTGGTCAATGAGCAGTTCTTC
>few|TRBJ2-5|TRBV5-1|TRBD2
CASGSTSGETQYF
TGCGCCAGCGGGTCCACTAGCGGAGAGACCCAGTACTTC
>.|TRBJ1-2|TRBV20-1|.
CSARDLRDGYTF
TGCAGTGCTAGAGATCTCCGCGATGGCTACACCTTC
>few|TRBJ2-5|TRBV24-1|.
CATSAGETQYF
TGTGCCACCAGTGCAGGGGAGACCCAGTACTTC
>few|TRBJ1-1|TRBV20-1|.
CSGYQGNTEAFF
TGCAGTGGTTATCAGGGGAACACTGAAGCTTTCTTT
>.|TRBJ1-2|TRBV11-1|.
CASSLGMGGYTF
TGTGCCAGCAGCCTCGGAATGGGTGGCTACACCTTC
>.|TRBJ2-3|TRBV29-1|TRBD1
CSVGNRGTDTQSF
TGCAGCGTTGGGAACAGGGGCACAGATACGCAGTCTTTT
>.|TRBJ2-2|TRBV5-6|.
CASEWAGELFF
TGTGCCAGCGAATGGGCCGGGGAGCTGTTTTTT
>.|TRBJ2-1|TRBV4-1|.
CASSRMTNEQFF
TGCGCCAGCAGTCGTATGACGAATGAGCAGTTCTTC
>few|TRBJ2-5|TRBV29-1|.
CSVEAEEQETQYF
TGCAGCGTTGAGGCAGAAGAGCAAGAGACCCAGTACTTC
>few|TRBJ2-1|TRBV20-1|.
CSASKSPEQFF
TGCAGTGCTAGCAAATCACCTGAGCAGTTCTTC
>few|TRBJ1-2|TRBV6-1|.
CASSELSGGANYGYTF
TGTGCCAGCAGTGAATTAAGCGGGGGAGCTAACTATGGCTACACCTTC
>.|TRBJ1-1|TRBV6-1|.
CASSQSPDTEAFF
TGTGCCAGCAGCCAAAGCCCAGACACTGAAGCTTTCTTT
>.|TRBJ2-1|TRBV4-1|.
CASSQVEGFVAIF
TGCGCCAGCAGCCAAGTCGAGGGATTTGTCGCGATCTTC
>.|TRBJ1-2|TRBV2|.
CASSLSELGYTF
TGTGCCAGCAGCTTAAGTGAACTCGGCTACACCTTC
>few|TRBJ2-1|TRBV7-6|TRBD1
CASSPGTVNNEQFF
TGTGCCAGCAGCCCCGGGACAGTTAATAATGAGCAGTTCTTC
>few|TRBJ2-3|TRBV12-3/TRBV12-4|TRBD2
CASSSGLAGGITDTQYF
TGTGCCAGCAGTTCAGGACTAGCGGGAGGGATAACAGATACGCAGTATTTT
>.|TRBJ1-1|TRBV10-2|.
CASSDLGITEAFF
TGCGCCAGCAGTGATCTGGGTATAACTGAAGCTTTCTTT
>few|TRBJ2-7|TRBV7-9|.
CASSLEVGEQYF
TGTGCCAGCAGCCTCGAAGTGGGGGAGCAGTACTTC
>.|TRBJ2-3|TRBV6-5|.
CACSYRRESYTQYF
TGTGCCTGCAGTTACAGGAGGGAATCATATACGCAGTATTTT
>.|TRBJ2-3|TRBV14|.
CASSQDPRLVTDTQYF
TGTGCCAGCAGCCAAGATCCACGGCTCGTCACAGATACGCAGTATTTT